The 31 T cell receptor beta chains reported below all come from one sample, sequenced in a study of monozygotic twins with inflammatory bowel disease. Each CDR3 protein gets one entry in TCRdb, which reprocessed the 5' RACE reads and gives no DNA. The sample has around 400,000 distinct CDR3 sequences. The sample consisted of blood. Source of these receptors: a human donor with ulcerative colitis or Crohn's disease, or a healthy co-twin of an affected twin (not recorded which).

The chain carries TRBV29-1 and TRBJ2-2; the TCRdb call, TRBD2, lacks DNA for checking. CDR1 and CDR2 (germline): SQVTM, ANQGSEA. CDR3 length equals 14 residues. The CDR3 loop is CSVAQGLATGELFF.

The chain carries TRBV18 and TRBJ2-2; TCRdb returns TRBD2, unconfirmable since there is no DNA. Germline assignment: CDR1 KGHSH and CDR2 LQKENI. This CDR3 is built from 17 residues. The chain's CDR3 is CASSPRTSGANTGELFF.

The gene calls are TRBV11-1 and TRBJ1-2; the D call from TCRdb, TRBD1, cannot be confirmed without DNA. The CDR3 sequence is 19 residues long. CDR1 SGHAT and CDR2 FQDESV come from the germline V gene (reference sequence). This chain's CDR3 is CASSLEGIWTGTHEDGYTF. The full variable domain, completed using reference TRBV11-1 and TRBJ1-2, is EAEVAQSPRYKITEKSQAVAFWCDPISGHATLYWYRQILGQGPELLVQFQDESVVDDSQLPKDRFSAERLKGVDSTLKIQPAELGDSAMYLCASSLEGIWTGTHEDGYTFGSGTRLTVV.

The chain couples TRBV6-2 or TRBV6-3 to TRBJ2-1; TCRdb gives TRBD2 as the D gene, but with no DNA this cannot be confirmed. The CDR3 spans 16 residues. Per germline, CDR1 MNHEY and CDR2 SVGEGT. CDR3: CASRERGGSSYNEQFF.

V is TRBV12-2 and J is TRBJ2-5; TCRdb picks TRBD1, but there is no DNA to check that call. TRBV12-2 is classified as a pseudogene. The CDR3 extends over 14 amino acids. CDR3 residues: CAFASGTGEETQYF.

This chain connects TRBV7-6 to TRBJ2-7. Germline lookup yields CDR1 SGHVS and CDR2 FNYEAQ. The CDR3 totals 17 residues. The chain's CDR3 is CASSLAHGPGATYEQYF.

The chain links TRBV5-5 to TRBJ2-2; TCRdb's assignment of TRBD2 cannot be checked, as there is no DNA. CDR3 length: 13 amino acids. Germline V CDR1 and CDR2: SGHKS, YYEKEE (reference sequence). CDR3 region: CASNQRVTGELFF.

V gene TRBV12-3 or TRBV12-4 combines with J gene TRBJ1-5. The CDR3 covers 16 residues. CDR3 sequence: CASSPFRARLSQPQHF.

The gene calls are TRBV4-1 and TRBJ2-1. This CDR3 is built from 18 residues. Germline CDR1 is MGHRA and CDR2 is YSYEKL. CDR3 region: CASSQVFRRGGRDNEQFF.

CDR3: CASSLRGRVGETQYF. The rearrangement links TRBV27 to TRBJ2-5; TCRdb designates TRBD2, a call that cannot be tested without DNA. Germline V gene lookup returns CDR1 MNHEY and CDR2 SMNVEV (reference sequence). This CDR3 contains 15 residues.

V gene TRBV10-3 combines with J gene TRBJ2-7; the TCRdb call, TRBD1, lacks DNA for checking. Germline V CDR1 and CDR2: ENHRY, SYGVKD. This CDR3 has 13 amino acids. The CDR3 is CAISGTGDYEQYF.

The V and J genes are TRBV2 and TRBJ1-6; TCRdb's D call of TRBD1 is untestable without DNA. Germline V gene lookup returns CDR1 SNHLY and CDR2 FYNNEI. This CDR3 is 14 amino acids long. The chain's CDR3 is CASSAQGRNSPLHF. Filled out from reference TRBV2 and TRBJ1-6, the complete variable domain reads EPEVTQTPSHQVTQMGQEVILRCVPISNHLYFYWYRQILGQKVEFLVSFYNNEISEKSEIFDDQFSVERPDGSNFTLKIRSTKLEDSAMYFCASSAQGRNSPLHFGNGTRLTVT.

CDR3 protein: CASSLSRGGAQETQYF. This rearrangement joins TRBV25-1 to TRBJ2-5; absent DNA, TCRdb's TRBD1 call cannot be checked. The CDR3 is made up of 16 amino acids. Germline V gene data show CDR1 as MGHDK and CDR2 as SYGVNS.

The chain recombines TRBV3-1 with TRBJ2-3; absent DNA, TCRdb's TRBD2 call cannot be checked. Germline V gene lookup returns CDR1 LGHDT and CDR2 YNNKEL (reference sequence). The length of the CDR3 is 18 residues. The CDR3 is CASSQGLAGIQVTDTQYF.

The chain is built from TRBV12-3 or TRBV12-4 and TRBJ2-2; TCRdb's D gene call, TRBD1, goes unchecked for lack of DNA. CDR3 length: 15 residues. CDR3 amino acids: CASVLGHLRAGELFF.

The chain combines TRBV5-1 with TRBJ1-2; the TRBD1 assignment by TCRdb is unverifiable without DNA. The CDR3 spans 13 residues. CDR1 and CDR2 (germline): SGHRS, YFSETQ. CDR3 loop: CASNRDGTDGYTF.

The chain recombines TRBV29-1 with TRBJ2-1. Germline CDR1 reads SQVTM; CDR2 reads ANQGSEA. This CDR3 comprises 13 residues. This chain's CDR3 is CSVGRNSYNEQFF.

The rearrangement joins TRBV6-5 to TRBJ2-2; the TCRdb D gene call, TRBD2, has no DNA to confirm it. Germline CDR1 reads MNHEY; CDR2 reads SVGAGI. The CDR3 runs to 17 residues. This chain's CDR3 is CASSYLAGGRNTGELFF.

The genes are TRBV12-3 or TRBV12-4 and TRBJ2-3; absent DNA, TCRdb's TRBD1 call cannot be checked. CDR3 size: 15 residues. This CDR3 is CASSKRRGDTDTQYF.

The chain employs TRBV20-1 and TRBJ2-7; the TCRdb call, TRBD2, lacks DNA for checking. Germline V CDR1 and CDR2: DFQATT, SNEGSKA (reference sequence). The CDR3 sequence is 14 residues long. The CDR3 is CSARDPVAGAEQYF.

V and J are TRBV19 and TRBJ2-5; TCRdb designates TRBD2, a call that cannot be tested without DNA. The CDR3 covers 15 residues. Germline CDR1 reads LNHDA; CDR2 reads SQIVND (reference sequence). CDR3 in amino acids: CASSISGFYQETQYF.

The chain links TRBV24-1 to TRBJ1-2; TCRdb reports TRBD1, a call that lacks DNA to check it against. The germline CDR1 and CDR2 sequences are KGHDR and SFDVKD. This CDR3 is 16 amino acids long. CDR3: CATSETGTGELDGYTF.

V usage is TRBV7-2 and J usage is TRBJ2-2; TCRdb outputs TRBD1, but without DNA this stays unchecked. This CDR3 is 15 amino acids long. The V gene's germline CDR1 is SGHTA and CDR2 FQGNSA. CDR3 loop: CASSLGGIVTGKLFF. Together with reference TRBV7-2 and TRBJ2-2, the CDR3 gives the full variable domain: GAGVSQSPSNKVTEKGKDVELRCDPISGHTALYWYRQSLGQGLEFLIYFQGNSAPDKSGLPSDRFSAERTGGSVSTLTIQRTQQEDSAVYLCASSLGGIVTGKLFFGEGSRLTVL.

CDR3 loop: CASSLAPPDDGKSPYEQYF. This rearrangement joins TRBV5-1 to TRBJ2-7; as DNA is missing, the TRBD1 call by TCRdb cannot be tested. This CDR3 region has 19 residues. Germline values: CDR1 SGHRS, CDR2 YFSETQ. Looking up the rest from reference TRBV5-1 and TRBJ2-7 gives the full variable domain: KAGVTQTPRYLIKTRGQQVTLSCSPISGHRSVSWYQQTPGQGLQFLFEYFSETQRNKGNFPGRFSGRQFSNSRSEMNVSTLELGDSALYLCASSLAPPDDGKSPYEQYFGPGTRLTVT.

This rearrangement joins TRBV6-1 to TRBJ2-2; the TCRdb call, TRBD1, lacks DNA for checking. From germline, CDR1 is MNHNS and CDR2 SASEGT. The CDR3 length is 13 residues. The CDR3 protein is CASSTGNTGELFF.

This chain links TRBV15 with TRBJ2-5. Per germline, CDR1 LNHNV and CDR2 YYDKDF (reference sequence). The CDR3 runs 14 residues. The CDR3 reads CATSRDQIQETQYF.

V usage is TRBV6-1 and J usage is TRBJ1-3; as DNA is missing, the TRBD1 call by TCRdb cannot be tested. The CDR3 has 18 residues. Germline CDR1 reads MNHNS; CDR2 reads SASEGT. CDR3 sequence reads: CASSALGERSRSGNTIYF.

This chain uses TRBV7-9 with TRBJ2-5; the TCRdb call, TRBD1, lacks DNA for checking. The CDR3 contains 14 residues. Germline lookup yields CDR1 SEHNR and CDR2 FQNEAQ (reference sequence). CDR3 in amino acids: CASSTGTGEKTQYF.

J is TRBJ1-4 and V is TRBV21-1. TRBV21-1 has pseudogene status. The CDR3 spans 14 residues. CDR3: CASSKGKLSEKLFF.

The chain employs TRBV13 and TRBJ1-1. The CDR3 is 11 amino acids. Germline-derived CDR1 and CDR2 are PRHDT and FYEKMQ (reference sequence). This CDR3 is CASSLVGRAFF.

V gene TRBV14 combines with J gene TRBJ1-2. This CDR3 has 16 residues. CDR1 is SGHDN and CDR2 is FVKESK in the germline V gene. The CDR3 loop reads CASSHGRTDLNYGYTF.